What follows are 30 T cell receptor beta chains derived from one specimen sequenced in a study of control samples from healthy donors and cancer patients. Clones were read by immunoSEQ multiplex PCR, and TCRdb kept only the in-frame ones, dropping some. The sample carries about 180,000 clones, around 91% recorded once. What was sequenced was blood. The receptors come from a woman aged 50 to 60 in good health.

This clone came up once. V is TRBV5-4 and J is TRBJ2-1; tentatively, D is TRBD1 or TRBD2 (5 bases each). V lost 1 base, J lost 4 bases, and 12 bases lay in between. Germline CDR1 and CDR2: SGHNT and YYREEE (reference sequence). This CDR3 spans 15 amino acids. CDR3 DNA: TGTGCCAGCAGCTTGTGGGACGGCTCATACAATGAGCAGTTCTTC. Its translation: CASSLWDGSYNEQFF.

This clone was recorded once. The rearrangement links TRBV28 to TRBJ2-5; 8 nucleotides align to TRBD2. This CDR3 is built from 14 residues. The V gene's germline CDR1 is MDHEN and CDR2 SYDVKM. Trimming removed 3 bases from V and 8 bases from J; junction bases left unmatched: 8. CDR3 residues: CASSLGGTRDTQYF. CDR3 coding DNA: TGTGCCAGCAGTTTGGGAGGGACTAGAGACACCCAGTACTTC.

The rearrangement uses TRBV28 and TRBJ1-5, with 7 bases identical to TRBD1. CDR1 MDHEN and CDR2 SYDVKM come from the germline V gene. Trimming at V came to 6 bases and at J to 3 bases, leaving 8 bases not matched to a gene. CDR3 length: 15 amino acids. This CDR3 is CASRAGDRINQPQHF. CDR3 in DNA: TGTGCCAGCAGGGCAGGGGACAGAATCAATCAGCCCCAGCATTTT.

This clone has only one observation. The chain combines TRBV6-1 with TRBJ2-5, with TRBD1 as a possible D gene (5 bases). V lost 1 base, J lost 5 bases, and 11 bases lay in between. Germline CDR1 is MNHNS and CDR2 is SASEGT. There are 14 residues in the CDR3. The CDR3, as DNA: TGTGCCAGCAGTGAAGGGACATCTAGGGAGACCCAGTACTTC. Its translation is CASSEGTSRETQYF.

The chain couples TRBV6-5 to TRBJ1-2; maybe TRBD1 (6 bases). V was cut by 6 bases and J by 4 bases, with 9 bases left in between. Germline loops: CDR1 MNHEY, CDR2 SVGAGI. The CDR3 extends over 12 amino acids. CDR3 DNA sequence: TGTGCCAGCAGATTACAGGGCTATGGCTACACCTTC. This sequence encodes CASRLQGYGYTF.

This clone was seen only once. The CDR3 DNA sequence: TGTGCCAGCAGTGAAGCGAGACAGGGGGCAGGCTACACCTTC. Its translation: CASSEARQGAGYTF. The genes are TRBV2 and TRBJ1-2; 10 bases line up with TRBD1. CDR1 is SNHLY and CDR2 is FYNNEI in the germline V gene. This CDR3 is 14 amino acids long. The V and J ends lost 0 bases and 8 bases, in that order; junction bases with no gene match: 3.

The chain has TRBV6-6 and TRBJ1-1, with 7 bases aligning to TRBD1. This CDR3 is built from 15 residues. V was clipped by 3 bases and J by 1 base; unmatched bases: 5. Germline V gives CDR1 MNHNY, CDR2 SVGAGI (reference sequence). The CDR3 coding sequence is TGTGCCAGCAGTTATCCCGACAGGGCGAACACTGAAGCTTTCTTT. Translating gives CASSYPDRANTEAFF.

This sequence joins TRBV27 and TRBJ2-7; perhaps TRBD2 as D (6 bases). Germline-derived CDR1 and CDR2 are MNHEY and SMNVEV (reference sequence). The V and J ends lost 4 bases and 3 bases respectively, with 10 bases between them. The CDR3 has 13 residues. CDR3 region: CASSYRDFYEQYF. CDR3 in DNA: TGTGCCAGCAGTTACCGGGACTTCTACGAGCAGTACTTC.

This chain joins TRBV4-2 and TRBJ2-3, with D possibly TRBD1 on 5 matching bases. The CDR3 covers 15 residues. Trimming pared 0 bases from V and 6 bases from J, leaving 13 bases between. CDR1 and CDR2 from the germline V gene are LGHNA and YNFKEQ. The CDR3 bases are TGTGCCAGCAGCCAAGATCAAAAGGGGTTGGATACGCAGTATTTT. It specifies CASSQDQKGLDTQYF.

V gene TRBV29-1 combines with J gene TRBJ2-7; a possible D gene is TRBD2 (6 bases). The CDR3 spans 12 residues. V was clipped by 4 bases and J by 0 bases, with 7 bases between them. Germline CDR1 and CDR2: SQVTM and ANQGSEA. DNA for the CDR3: TGCAGCGTTGTGGGGGGCTCCTACGAGCAGTACTTC. Translating gives CSVVGGSYEQYF.

This clone occurred a few times. The chain uses TRBV6-5 and TRBJ1-1; D is perhaps TRBD1 (6 bases). The CDR3 sequence is 13 residues long. Between the trimmed V and J ends, which lost 7 bases and 3 bases, there was a span of 12 bases. CDR1 is MNHEY, CDR2 SVGAGI, per germline. CDR3 nucleotide sequence: TGTGCCAGCACCAATAGACAGGACACTGAAGCTTTCTTT. Its translation: CASTNRQDTEAFF.

The V and J genes are TRBV29-1 and TRBJ1-1; D is undetermined. Germline V CDR1 and CDR2: SQVTM, ANQGSEA. The CDR3 is made up of 13 amino acids. Trimming removed 4 bases from V and 1 base from J, with 10 bases in between. CDR3 sequence (DNA): TGCAGCGTTGTGGCTTCAGGGAACACTGAAGCTTTCTTT. Encoded protein: CSVVASGNTEAFF.

The chain combines TRBV10-1 with TRBJ1-3, with D possibly TRBD1 on 5 matching bases. There are 16 residues in the CDR3. Trimming left V 5 bases short and J 4 bases short, with 18 bases between. Per the germline V gene, CDR1 is WNHNN and CDR2 is SYGVQD (reference sequence). The CDR3 bases are TGCGCCAGCAGTCCTTTCCTCCAGGGATCCGGAAACACCATATATTTT. As protein: CASSPFLQGSGNTIYF.

CDR3 sequence reads: CASSARDGTYEQYF. CDR3 in DNA: TGCGCCAGCAGCGCCCGGGACGGCACCTACGAGCAGTACTTC. This chain joins TRBV4-1 and TRBJ2-7; the D gene could be TRBD1 or TRBD2 (5 bases each). V was cut by 5 bases and J by 2 bases, with 13 bases left in between. This CDR3 region has 14 residues. Germline CDR1 is MGHRA and CDR2 is YSYEKL.

The chain recombines TRBV7-9 with TRBJ1-2; D remains unclear. V lost 5 bases and J 2 bases, leaving 21 bases between the germline ends. Germline values: CDR1 SEHNR, CDR2 FQNEAQ (reference sequence). The CDR3 is made up of 17 amino acids. CDR3 loop: CASSPMGIYGINYGYTF. The CDR3 DNA follows: TGTGCCAGCAGCCCGATGGGGATTTATGGGATAAACTATGGCTACACCTTC.

The V and J genes are TRBV28 and TRBJ2-7, with D possibly being TRBD1 or TRBD2 (6 bases each). Looked up from germline, CDR1 is MDHEN and CDR2 is SYDVKM. V lost 6 bases and J lost 0, with 9 bases in between. This CDR3 has 13 residues. Here the CDR3 DNA reads TGTGCCAGCAGAACGGGGGCCTCCTACGAGCAGTACTTC. This translates into CASRTGASYEQYF.

Only one count was recorded for this clone. The genes are TRBV10-3 and TRBJ2-1; D ambiguous. V was shortened by 6 bases and J by 9 bases, with 15 bases between the two germline ends. There are 13 residues in the CDR3. Germline CDR1 and CDR2: ENHRY and SYGVKD. The CDR3, as DNA: TGTGCCATCAGCCAAATAGCAGAGAGTGAGCAGTTCTTC. Translation gives CAISQIAESEQFF.

The rearrangement uses TRBV5-5 and TRBJ1-1; D possibly corresponds to TRBD1 (5 bases). This CDR3 contains 13 residues. Per germline, CDR1 SGHKS and CDR2 YYEKEE (reference sequence). V was shortened by 4 bases and J by 5 bases, with 12 bases between the two germline ends. The CDR3 coding sequence is TGTGCCAGCAGCGCAGGGTTGTGGACTGAAGCTTTCTTT. This gives the protein CASSAGLWTEAFF.

The chain combines TRBV6-6 with TRBJ2-2; D may match TRBD1 or TRBD2 (5 bases each). V was pared by 6 bases and J by 3 bases, with 14 bases between. Germline values: CDR1 MNHNY, CDR2 SVGAGI (reference sequence). The length of the CDR3 is 15 residues. CDR3 coding DNA: TGTGCCAGCAGGGGACCGTCGAGGGACACCGGGGAGCTGTTTTTT. It encodes CASRGPSRDTGELFF.

This rearrangement joins TRBV2 to TRBJ1-4, with 7 bases that match TRBD1. The V and J ends lost 10 bases and 5 bases, in that order; junction bases with no gene match: 7. Germline V gene data show CDR1 as SNHLY and CDR2 as FYNNEI. This CDR3 has 13 amino acids. The DNA of the CDR3 is TGTGCCACCAAGGGACAGCAGAATGAAAAACTGTTTTTT. This gives the protein CATKGQQNEKLFF.

The chain couples TRBV7-7 to TRBJ2-5, with 12 bases fitting TRBD2. This CDR3 has 16 amino acids. V lost 3 bases, J lost 2 bases, and 4 bases stayed unmatched. Germline V gives CDR1 SSHAT, CDR2 FNYEAQ (reference sequence). CDR3 DNA: TGTGCCAGCAGCTTCCGACTAGCGGGGGCACAAGAGACCCAGTACTTC. This codes for CASSFRLAGAQETQYF. The full variable domain, in which reference TRBV7-7 and TRBJ2-5 provide the parts outside the CDR3, is GAGVSQSPRYKVTKRGQDVTLRCDPISSHATLYWYQQALGQGPEFLTYFNYEAQPDKSGLPSDRFSAERPEGSISTLTIQRTEQRDSAMYRCASSFRLAGAQETQYFGPGTRLLVL.

The V and J genes are TRBV3-1 (or the pseudogene TRBV3-2) and TRBJ2-1; D is perhaps TRBD2 (7 bases). The V end was cut by 2 bases, the J end by 10 bases, with 15 bases between. The germline gives CDR1 LGHDT, CDR2 YNNKEL (reference sequence). The CDR3 totals 14 residues. CDR3 sequence: CASSQRSRGGEQFF. The CDR3 DNA reads TGTGCCAGCAGCCAAAGGTCTAGGGGGGGAGAGCAGTTCTTC.

J is TRBJ2-5 and V is TRBV11-2, with 8 nucleotides matching TRBD2. Per the germline V gene, CDR1 is SGHAT and CDR2 is FQNNGV. The V and J ends lost 5 bases and 4 bases, in that order; junction bases with no gene match: 3. The CDR3 is made up of 13 amino acids. CDR3 sequence (DNA): TGTGCCAGCAGCCCCAGCGGGAGAGAGACCCAGTACTTC. Protein sequence: CASSPSGRETQYF. Supplemented by reference TRBV11-2 and TRBJ2-5, the full variable domain reads EAGVAQSPRYKIIEKRQSVAFWCNPISGHATLYWYQQILGQGPKLLIQFQNNGVVDDSQLPKDRFSAERLKGVDSTLKIQPAKLEDSAVYLCASSPSGRETQYFGPGTRLLVL.

The V call is TRBV29-1, the J call TRBJ2-7, with D maybe TRBD1 (6 bases). Germline CDR1 SQVTM, CDR2 ANQGSEA. CDR3 size: 13 residues. The V end was cut by 6 bases, the J end by 3 bases, with 15 bases between. The CDR3 bases are TGCAGCGTGGGGGCCAGCGGCCACTACGAGCAGTACTTC. This codes for CSVGASGHYEQYF.

This clone occurred once. V usage is TRBV5-1 and J usage is TRBJ2-1, with a weak D call TRBD1 (6 bases). V was shortened by 3 bases and J by 0 bases, with 13 bases between the two germline ends. The CDR3 length is 16 residues. Germline loops: CDR1 SGHRS, CDR2 YFSETQ. CDR3 sequence: CASSSSTGSSYNEQFF. In DNA form, the CDR3 reads TGCGCCAGCAGCTCTTCAACAGGGAGCTCCTACAATGAGCAGTTCTTC.

The chain couples TRBV14 to TRBJ2-5; D is uncertain. There are 13 residues in the CDR3. Germline CDR1 and CDR2: SGHDN and FVKESK. V was shortened by 1 base and J by 6 bases, with 9 bases between the two germline ends. As DNA, the CDR3 is TGTGCCAGCAGCCAAGCCCCACAGCAGACCCAGTACTTC. Translated: CASSQAPQQTQYF.

The chain links TRBV28 to TRBJ2-2, with TRBD1 matching 7 bases. In germline, CDR1 is MDHEN, CDR2 SYDVKM. CDR3 length: 16 amino acids. The junction had 5 bases not matched to a gene; V was cut back by 2 bases and J by 2 bases. CDR3 DNA sequence: TGTGCCAGCAGTTTAATAACAGGGGCAAACACCGGGGAGCTGTTTTTT. It specifies CASSLITGANTGELFF.

In its sample, this clone was seen once. The chain couples TRBV5-1 to TRBJ2-4, with a weak D call TRBD1 (5 bases). V gave up 4 bases and J gave up 0 bases, with 29 bases separating them. The CDR3 runs 21 residues. Germline V CDR1 and CDR2: SGHRS, YFSETQ. Here the CDR3 DNA reads TGCGCCAGCAGCCAGAGCCTAACCAGGGTCCCAAACGTAATAGCCAAAAACATTCAGTACTTC. This sequence encodes CASSQSLTRVPNVIAKNIQYF.

This sequence joins TRBV28 and TRBJ2-2; no reliable D call. Trimming pared 3 bases from V and 7 bases from J, leaving 18 bases between. This CDR3 contains 16 residues. Germline CDR1 and CDR2: MDHEN and SYDVKM. The chain's CDR3 is CASSLVARAAYGELFF. DNA for the CDR3: TGTGCCAGCAGTTTGGTCGCTCGCGCAGCGTACGGGGAGCTGTTTTTT.

The chain carries TRBV12-3 or TRBV12-4 and TRBJ1-2; D gene unclear. Trimming shortened V by 2 bases and J by 7 bases, and 8 bases separated the two germline ends. This CDR3 is 12 amino acids long. The CDR3 DNA sequence: TGTGCCAGCAGTTTATCCCTTGGTGGCTACACCTTC. The encoded protein is CASSLSLGGYTF.